This T cell receptor beta chain derives from a study of OX40 agonist ivuxolimab in advanced cancers. This clone showed up just a few times. Here immunoSEQ multiplex PCR was the method, and the copy in TCRdb shows in-frame clones only, minus some. The sample carries about 83,000 clones, 65% to 85% recorded once. The TCR sequence derives from an adult with an advanced solid tumor such as melanoma, head and neck, liver or kidney cancer. The sample here was CD4+ or CD8+ T cells sorted from blood, taken in a trial of the OX40 agonist ivuxolimab.

The CDR3 DNA is TGTGCCACCAGCAGAGATCCGGGGACAGGGAGGACACACAGAGATACGCAGTATTTT. Its protein product is CATSRDPGTGRTHRDTQYF. This chain connects TRBV15 to TRBJ2-3; 9 nucleotides line up with TRBD1. The length of the CDR3 is 19 residues. Germline loops: CDR1 LNHNV, CDR2 YYDKDF (reference sequence). Unmatched junction bases numbered 15, after V lost 0 bases and J lost 5 bases.